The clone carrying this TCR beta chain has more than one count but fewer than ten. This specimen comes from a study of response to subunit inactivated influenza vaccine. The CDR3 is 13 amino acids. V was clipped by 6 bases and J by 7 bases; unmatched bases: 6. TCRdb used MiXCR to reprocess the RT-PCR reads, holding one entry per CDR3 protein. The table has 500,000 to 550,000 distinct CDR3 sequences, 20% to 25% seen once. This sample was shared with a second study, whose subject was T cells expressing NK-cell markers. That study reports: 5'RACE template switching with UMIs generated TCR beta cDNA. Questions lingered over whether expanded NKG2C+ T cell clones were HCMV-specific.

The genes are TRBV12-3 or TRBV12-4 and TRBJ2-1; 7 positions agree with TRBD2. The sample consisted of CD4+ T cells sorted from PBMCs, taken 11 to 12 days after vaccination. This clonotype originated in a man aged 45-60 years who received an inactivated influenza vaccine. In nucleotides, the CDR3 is TGTGCCAGCAGCATCCGGGGGGTAAATGAGCAGTTCTTC. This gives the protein CASSIRGVNEQFF.